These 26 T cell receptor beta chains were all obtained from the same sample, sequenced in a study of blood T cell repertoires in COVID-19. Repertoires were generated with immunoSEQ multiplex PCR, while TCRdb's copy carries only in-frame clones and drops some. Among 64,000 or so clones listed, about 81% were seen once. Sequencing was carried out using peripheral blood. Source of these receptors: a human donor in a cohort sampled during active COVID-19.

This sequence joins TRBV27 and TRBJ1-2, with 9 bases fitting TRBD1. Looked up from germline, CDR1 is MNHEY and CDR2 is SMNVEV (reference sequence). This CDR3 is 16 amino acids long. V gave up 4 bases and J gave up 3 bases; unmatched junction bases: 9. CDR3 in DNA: TGTGCCAGCAGTTACGGGGGACAGGGAACCTACTATGGCTACACCTTC. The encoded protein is CASSYGGQGTYYGYTF.

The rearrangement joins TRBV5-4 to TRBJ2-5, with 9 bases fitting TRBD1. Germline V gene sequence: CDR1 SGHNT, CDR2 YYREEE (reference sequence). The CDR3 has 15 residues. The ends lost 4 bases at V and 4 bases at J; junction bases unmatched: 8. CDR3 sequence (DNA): TGTGCCAGCAGCCCGTCGGGACAGGGCATAGAGACCCAGTACTTC. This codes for CASSPSGQGIETQYF.

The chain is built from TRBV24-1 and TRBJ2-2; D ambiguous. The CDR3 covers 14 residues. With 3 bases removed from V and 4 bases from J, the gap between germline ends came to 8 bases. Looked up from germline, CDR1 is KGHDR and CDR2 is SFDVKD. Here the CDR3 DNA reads TGTGCCACCAGTGATCCGCGCGTCACCGGGGAGCTGTTTTTT. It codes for CATSDPRVTGELFF.

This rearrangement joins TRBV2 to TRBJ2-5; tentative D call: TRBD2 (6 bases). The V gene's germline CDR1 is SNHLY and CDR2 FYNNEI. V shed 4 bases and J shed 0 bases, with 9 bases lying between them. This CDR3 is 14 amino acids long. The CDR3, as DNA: TGTGCCAGCAGTGCGGACTACAACCAAGAGACCCAGTACTTC. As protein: CASSADYNQETQYF.

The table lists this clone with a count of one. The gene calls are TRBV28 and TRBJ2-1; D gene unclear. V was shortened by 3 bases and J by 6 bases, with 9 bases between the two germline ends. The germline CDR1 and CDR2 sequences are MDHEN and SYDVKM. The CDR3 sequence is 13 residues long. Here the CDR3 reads CASSLESGNEQFF. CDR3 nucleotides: TGTGCCAGCAGTTTGGAGTCGGGCAATGAGCAGTTCTTC. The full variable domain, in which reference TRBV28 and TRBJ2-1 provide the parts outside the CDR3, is DVKVTQSSRYLVKRTGEKVFLECVQDMDHENMFWYRQDPGLGLRLIYFSYDVKMKEKGDIPEGYSVSREKKERFSLILESASTNQTSMYLCASSLESGNEQFFGPGTRLTVL.

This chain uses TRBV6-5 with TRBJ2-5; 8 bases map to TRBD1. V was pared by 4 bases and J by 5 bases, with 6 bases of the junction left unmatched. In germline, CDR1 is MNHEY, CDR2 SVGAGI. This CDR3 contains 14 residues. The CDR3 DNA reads TGTGCCAGCAGTTCCATCTGGGACAGGGAGACCCAGTACTTC. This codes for CASSSIWDRETQYF.

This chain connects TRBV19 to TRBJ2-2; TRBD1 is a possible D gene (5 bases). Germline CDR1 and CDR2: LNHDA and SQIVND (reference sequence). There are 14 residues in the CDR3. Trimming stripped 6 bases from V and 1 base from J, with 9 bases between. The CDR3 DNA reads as TGTGCCAGTAGGCGCAGGGAGAACACCGGGGAGCTGTTTTTT. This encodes CASRRRENTGELFF.

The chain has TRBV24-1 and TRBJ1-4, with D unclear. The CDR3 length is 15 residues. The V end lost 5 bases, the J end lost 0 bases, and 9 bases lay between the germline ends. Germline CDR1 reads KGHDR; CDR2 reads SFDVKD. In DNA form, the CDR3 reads TGTGCCACCAGTGCTGGCGGCGCAACTAATGAAAAACTGTTTTTT. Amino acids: CATSAGGATNEKLFF.

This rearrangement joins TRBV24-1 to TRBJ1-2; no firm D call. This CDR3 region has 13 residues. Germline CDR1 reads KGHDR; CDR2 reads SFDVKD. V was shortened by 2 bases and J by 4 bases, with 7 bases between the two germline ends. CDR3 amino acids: CATSDSGIYGYTF. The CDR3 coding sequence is TGTGCCACCAGTGATTCCGGGATCTATGGCTACACCTTC.

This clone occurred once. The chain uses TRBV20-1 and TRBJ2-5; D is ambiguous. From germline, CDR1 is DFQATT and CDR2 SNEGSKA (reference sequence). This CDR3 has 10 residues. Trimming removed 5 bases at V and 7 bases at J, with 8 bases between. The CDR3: CSARVGTQYF. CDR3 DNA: TGCAGTGCTCGGGTGGGGACCCAGTACTTC.

Here the CDR3 DNA reads TGTGCCAGCAGCCAAAACATCCGCAACCCCTATGGCTACACCTTC. It encodes CASSQNIRNPYGYTF. The rearrangement links TRBV3-1 (or the pseudogene TRBV3-2) to TRBJ1-2; D is ambiguous. Between the trimmed V and J ends, which lost 2 bases and 4 bases, there was a span of 14 bases. The CDR3 has 15 amino acids. CDR1 is LGHDT, CDR2 YNNKEL, per germline (reference sequence).

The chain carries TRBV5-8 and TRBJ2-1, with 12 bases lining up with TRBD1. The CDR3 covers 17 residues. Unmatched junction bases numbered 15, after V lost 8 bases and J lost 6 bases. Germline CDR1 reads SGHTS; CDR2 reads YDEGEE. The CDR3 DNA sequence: TGTGCCAGTCCGGGACAGGGGGCGAGGAAGGCCCGCAATGAGCAGTTCTTC. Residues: CASPGQGARKARNEQFF.

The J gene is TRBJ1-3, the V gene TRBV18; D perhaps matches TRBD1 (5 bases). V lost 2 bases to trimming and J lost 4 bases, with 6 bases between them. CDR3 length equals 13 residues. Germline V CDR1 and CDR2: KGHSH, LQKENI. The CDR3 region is CASSPAGGNTIYF. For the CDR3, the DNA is TGTGCCAGCTCACCAGCAGGGGGAAACACCATATATTTT.

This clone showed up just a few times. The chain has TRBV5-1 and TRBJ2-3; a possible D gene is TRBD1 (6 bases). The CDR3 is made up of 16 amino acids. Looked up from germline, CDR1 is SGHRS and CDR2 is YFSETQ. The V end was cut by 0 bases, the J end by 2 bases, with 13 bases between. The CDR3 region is CASSLVGGSDTDTQYF. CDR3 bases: TGCGCCAGCAGCTTGGTTGGGGGCAGTGACACAGATACGCAGTATTTT.

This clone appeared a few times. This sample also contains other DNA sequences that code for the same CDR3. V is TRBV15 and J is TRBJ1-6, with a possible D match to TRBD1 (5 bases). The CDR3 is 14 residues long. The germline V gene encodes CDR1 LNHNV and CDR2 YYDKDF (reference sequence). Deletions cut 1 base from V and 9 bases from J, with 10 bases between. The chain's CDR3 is CATSRAGGGSPLHF. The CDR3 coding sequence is TGTGCCACCAGCAGAGCTGGGGGGGGTTCACCCCTCCACTTT.

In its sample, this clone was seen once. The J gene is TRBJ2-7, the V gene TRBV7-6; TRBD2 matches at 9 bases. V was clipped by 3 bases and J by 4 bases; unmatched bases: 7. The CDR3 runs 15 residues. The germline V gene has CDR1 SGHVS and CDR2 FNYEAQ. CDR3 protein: CASSLNLAGRYEQYF. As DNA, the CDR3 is TGTGCCAGCAGCTTGAACCTAGCGGGGAGGTACGAGCAGTACTTC.

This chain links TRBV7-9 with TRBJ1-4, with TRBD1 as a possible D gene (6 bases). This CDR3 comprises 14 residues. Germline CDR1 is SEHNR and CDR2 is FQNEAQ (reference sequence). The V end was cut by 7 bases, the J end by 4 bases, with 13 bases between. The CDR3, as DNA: TGTGCCAGCACTCTACAGGGCATTAATGAAAAACTGTTTTTT. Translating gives CASTLQGINEKLFF. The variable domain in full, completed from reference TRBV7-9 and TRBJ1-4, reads DTGVSQNPRHKITKRGQNVTFRCDPISEHNRLYWYRQTLGQGPEFLTYFQNEAQLEKSRLLSDRFSAERPKGSFSTLEIQRTEQGDSAMYLCASTLQGINEKLFFGSGTQLSVL.

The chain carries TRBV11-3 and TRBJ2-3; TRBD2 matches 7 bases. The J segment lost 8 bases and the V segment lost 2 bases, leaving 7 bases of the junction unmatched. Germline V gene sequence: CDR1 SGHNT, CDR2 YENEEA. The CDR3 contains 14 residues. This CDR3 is CASSLSPVAGTQYF. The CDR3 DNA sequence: TGTGCCAGCAGCTTAAGCCCGGTAGCGGGTACGCAGTATTTT.

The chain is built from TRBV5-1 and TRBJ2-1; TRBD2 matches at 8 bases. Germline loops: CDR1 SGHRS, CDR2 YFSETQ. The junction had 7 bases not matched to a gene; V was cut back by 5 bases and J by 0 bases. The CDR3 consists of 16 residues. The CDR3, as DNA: TGCGCCAGCAGAGACGGCGGGGGGAGCTCCTACAATGAGCAGTTCTTC. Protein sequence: CASRDGGGSSYNEQFF.

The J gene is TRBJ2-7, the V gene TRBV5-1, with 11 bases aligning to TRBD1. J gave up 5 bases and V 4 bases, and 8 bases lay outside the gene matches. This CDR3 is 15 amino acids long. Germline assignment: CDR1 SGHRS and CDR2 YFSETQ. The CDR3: CASSPRDRGYHEQYV. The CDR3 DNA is TGCGCCAGCAGCCCCCGGGACAGGGGGTACCACGAGCAGTACGTC.

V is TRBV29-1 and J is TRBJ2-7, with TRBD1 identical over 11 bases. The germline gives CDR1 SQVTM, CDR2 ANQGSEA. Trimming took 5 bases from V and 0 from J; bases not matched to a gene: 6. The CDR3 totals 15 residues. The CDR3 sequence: CSVSLGTGGSYEQYV. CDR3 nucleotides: TGCAGCGTTTCTCTAGGGACAGGGGGCTCCTACGAGCAGTACGTC.

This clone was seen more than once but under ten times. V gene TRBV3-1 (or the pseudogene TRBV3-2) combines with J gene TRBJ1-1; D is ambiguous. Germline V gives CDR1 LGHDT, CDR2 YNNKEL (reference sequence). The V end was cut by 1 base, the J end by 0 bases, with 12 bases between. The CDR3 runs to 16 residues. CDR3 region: CASSQVYAGLNTEAFF. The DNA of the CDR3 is TGTGCCAGCAGCCAAGTATACGCAGGCCTGAACACTGAAGCTTTCTTT.

The DNA of the CDR3 is TGTGCCAGCAGCAATAGACAGGGGGCCACCGGGGAGCTGTTTTTT. Its translation: CASSNRQGATGELFF. The chain couples TRBV7-2 to TRBJ2-2; 10 bases line up with TRBD1. After removal of 5 bases from V and 4 bases from J, the junction contained 4 bases not matched to a gene. The CDR3 extends over 15 amino acids. Germline-derived CDR1 and CDR2 are SGHTA and FQGNSA.

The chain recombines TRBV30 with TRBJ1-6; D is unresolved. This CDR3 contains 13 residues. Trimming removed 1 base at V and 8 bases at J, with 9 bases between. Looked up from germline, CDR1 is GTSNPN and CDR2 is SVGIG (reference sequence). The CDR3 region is CAWSEGVDSPLHF. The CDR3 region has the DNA TGTGCCTGGAGTGAGGGAGTCGATTCACCCCTCCACTTT.

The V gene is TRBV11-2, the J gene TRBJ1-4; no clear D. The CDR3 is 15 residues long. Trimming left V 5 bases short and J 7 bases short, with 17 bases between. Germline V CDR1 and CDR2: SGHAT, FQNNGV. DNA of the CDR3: TGTGCCAGCAGCACACAGAACCTAGCAGGTGAAAAACTGTTTTTT. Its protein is CASSTQNLAGEKLFF.

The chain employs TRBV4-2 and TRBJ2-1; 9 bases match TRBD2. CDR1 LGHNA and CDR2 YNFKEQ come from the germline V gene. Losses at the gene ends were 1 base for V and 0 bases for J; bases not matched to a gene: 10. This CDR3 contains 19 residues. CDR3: CASSQVRLAGRSSYNEQFF. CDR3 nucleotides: TGTGCCAGCAGCCAAGTTCGCCTAGCGGGGAGAAGCTCCTACAATGAGCAGTTCTTC.